Below, one TCR beta chain is given with its context. Its specificity is not known. J gave up 7 bases and V 4 bases, and 7 bases lay outside the gene matches. Germline CDR1 reads LNHDA; CDR2 reads SQIVND (reference sequence). This CDR3 is 14 amino acids long. Repertoires were generated with immunoSEQ multiplex PCR, while TCRdb's copy carries only in-frame clones and drops some. The repertoire holds a few thousand clones, 82% seen once, with roughly 10% in the top ten. Patients with resected limited-stage small-cell lung cancer, operated 2008 to 2020. All donors had upfront surgery, without preoperative chemotherapy or radiotherapy, and never received immunotherapy. Collected at least 2 cm from the tumor margin, the adjacent lung showed no malignant cells. The sample comes from a study of T cells and copy number aberrations in small-cell lung cancer. Study-wide points: Adjacent lung showed higher T-cell richness and clonality than tumors; density difference nonsignificant.

Sequencing input: normal tissue next to the tumor. The chain carries TRBV19 and TRBJ2-7; 10 bases map to TRBD1. The TCR originated in a man in his 70s with small cell lung cancer. CDR3 sequence (DNA): TGTGCCAGTAGTACGACAGGGGGCGCGACTGAGCAGTACTTC. Its protein is CASSTTGGATEQYF.